What follows are 16 T cell receptor beta chains derived from one specimen sequenced in a study of blood T cell repertoires in COVID-19. Generated by immunoSEQ multiplex PCR, the TCRdb table keeps only in-frame clones and is missing some. The data show around 360,000 clones, 87% seen once. Sequenced sample: peripheral blood. These receptors came from a woman in her 30s with COVID-19, enrolled during active disease.

CDR3 sequence reads: CASSQGQGSYGYTF. The CDR3 DNA reads TGTGCCAGCAGCCAGGGACAGGGTAGCTATGGCTACACCTTC. The chain joins TRBV6-6 to TRBJ1-2; 9 nucleotides match TRBD1. This CDR3 comprises 14 residues. The V gene's germline CDR1 is MNHNY and CDR2 SVGAGI (reference sequence). V shed 6 bases and J 4 bases; nucleotides not matched to a gene: 6.

The rearrangement joins TRBV6-5 to TRBJ1-5; D ambiguous. The CDR3 runs 13 residues. V was trimmed by 7 bases and J by 0 bases, leaving 7 bases between them. Germline V CDR1 and CDR2: MNHEY, SVGAGI. The CDR3: CASMRDSNQPQHF. CDR3 nucleotides: TGTGCCAGCATGAGGGATAGCAATCAGCCCCAGCATTTT.

The genes are TRBV30 and TRBJ2-5; D perhaps matches TRBD1 (7 bases). V lost 5 bases to trimming and J lost 4 bases, with 20 bases between them. Germline CDR1 GTSNPN, CDR2 SVGIG (reference sequence). The CDR3 length is 15 residues. In DNA form, the CDR3 reads TGTGCCTGGGCAAGGGGGCAGGGAGGCCGAGAGACCCAGTACTTC. As protein: CAWARGQGGRETQYF.

The V call is TRBV5-1, the J call TRBJ1-1; D unclear. The CDR3 is 13 amino acids. CDR1 and CDR2 from the germline V gene are SGHRS and YFSETQ. Trimming left V 2 bases short and J 1 base short, with 6 bases between. CDR3 residues: CASSFTENTEAFF. In DNA form, the CDR3 reads TGCGCCAGCAGCTTCACAGAGAACACTGAAGCTTTCTTT.

Here the CDR3 DNA reads TGTGCCAGCAGCTTGGACAGCGATCAAGAGACCCAGTACTTC. It yields the protein CASSLDSDQETQYF. The J gene is TRBJ2-5, the V gene TRBV9; D is perhaps TRBD1 (6 bases). Germline loops: CDR1 SGDLS, CDR2 YYNGEE. V lost 4 bases and J lost 2, with 12 bases in between. The CDR3 extends over 14 amino acids. Using reference TRBV9 and TRBJ2-5 for the parts outside the CDR3, the full variable domain is DSGVTQTPKHLITATGQRVTLRCSPRSGDLSVYWYQQSLDQGLQFLIQYYNGEERAKGNILERFSAQQFPDLHSELNLSSLELGDSALYFCASSLDSDQETQYFGPGTRLLVL.

The gene calls are TRBV7-9 and TRBJ2-1; a weak D match, TRBD2 (5 bases). This CDR3 is 17 amino acids long. Germline CDR1 reads SEHNR; CDR2 reads FQNEAQ (reference sequence). Trimming left V 5 bases short and J 3 bases short, with 20 bases between. The CDR3 DNA reads as TGTGCCAGCAGCCTGGGTGTCGGAGCGGAGATCTACAATGAGCAGTTCTTC. This sequence encodes CASSLGVGAEIYNEQFF.

The chain has TRBV7-8 and TRBJ2-2, with TRBD1 matching 7 bases. The CDR3 consists of 14 residues. Germline CDR1 is SGHVS and CDR2 is FQNEAQ. With V trimmed by 2 bases and J by 6 bases, 3 bases remained unmatched. The CDR3 loop is CASSLRTGAGELFF. CDR3 nucleotide sequence: TGTGCCAGCAGCTTAAGAACAGGGGCCGGGGAGCTGTTTTTT. Drawing the rest from reference TRBV7-8 and TRBJ2-2, the complete variable domain is GAGVSQSPRYKVAKRGQDVALRCDPISGHVSLFWYQQALGQGPEFLTYFQNEAQLDKSGLPSDRFFAERPEGSVSTLKIQRTQQEDSAVYLCASSLRTGAGELFFGEGSRLTVL.

The V and J genes are TRBV5-1 and TRBJ2-3; D is possibly TRBD1 (5 bases). Looked up from germline, CDR1 is SGHRS and CDR2 is YFSETQ. Trimming pared 4 bases from V and 0 bases from J, leaving 12 bases between. The CDR3 runs 15 residues. The CDR3 DNA is TGCGCCAGCAGCAGACAGCGTGCTAGCACAGATACGCAGTATTTT. Residues: CASSRQRASTDTQYF.

The chain recombines TRBV4-3 with TRBJ2-1, with 11 bases that match TRBD2. Germline CDR1 and CDR2: LGHNA and YSLEER. The CDR3 loop spans 15 amino acids. The ends lost 4 bases at V and 9 bases at J; junction bases unmatched: 8. The CDR3 nucleotides read TGCGCCAGCAGCCTTGGACTAGCGGGTAAGGGTGAGCAGTTCTTC. Its translation: CASSLGLAGKGEQFF.

A word on this clone: Distinct nucleotide sequences in the sample also encode this CDR3. The V call is TRBV28, the J call TRBJ2-1; 9 bases match TRBD1. J lost 1 base, V lost 1 base, and 2 bases had no gene match. The CDR3 is 16 residues long. CDR1 and CDR2 (germline): MDHEN, SYDVKM. CDR3 region: CASSLLGQGSYNEQFF. The DNA for the CDR3 is TGTGCCAGCAGTTTATTGGGACAGGGATCCTACAATGAGCAGTTCTTC.

The chain combines TRBV28 with TRBJ2-7, with 11 nucleotides matching TRBD1. This CDR3 contains 16 residues. Unmatched junction bases numbered 6, after V lost 5 bases and J lost 0 bases. Germline lookup yields CDR1 MDHEN and CDR2 SYDVKM. CDR3 amino acids: CASSLTGTGGSYEQYF. As DNA, the CDR3 is TGTGCCAGCAGTCTCACCGGGACAGGGGGCTCCTACGAGCAGTACTTC.

The V and J genes are TRBV6-2 or TRBV6-3 and TRBJ1-1; maybe TRBD1 (5 bases). The ends were cut back, 0 bases at V and 10 bases at J, with 12 bases in the middle. The CDR3 consists of 13 residues. The germline V gene has CDR1 MNHEY and CDR2 SVGEGT. CDR3 nucleotide sequence: TGTGCCAGCAGTTACTCGAGGGGAGGGACAGCTTTCTTT. Protein product: CASSYSRGGTAFF.

The V call is TRBV5-6, the J call TRBJ1-5; TRBD1 matches 11 bases. V lost 2 bases and J lost 5; bases outside the gene matches: 6. CDR3 length: 16 residues. CDR1 and CDR2 (germline): SGHDT, YYEEEE. This CDR3 reads CASSLRRTGGDQPQHF. CDR3 DNA sequence: TGTGCCAGCAGCTTAAGAAGGACAGGGGGCGATCAGCCCCAGCATTTT.

The V gene is TRBV30, the J gene TRBJ1-6, with TRBD1 as a possible D gene (5 bases). Germline lookup yields CDR1 GTSNPN and CDR2 SVGIG (reference sequence). Trimming shortened V by 3 bases and J by 14 bases, and 14 bases separated the two germline ends. The CDR3 totals 12 residues. The CDR3 region is CAWSHGGGTLHF. The CDR3 nucleotides read TGTGCCTGGAGCCACGGCGGGGGGACCCTCCACTTT.

This clone has more than one count but fewer than ten. The chain recombines TRBV4-2 with TRBJ2-1, with TRBD2 identical over 10 bases. The CDR3 length is 14 residues. J lost 8 bases, V lost 0 bases, and 1 base had no gene match. Germline CDR1 is LGHNA and CDR2 is YNFKEQ. The CDR3 here is CASSQESGGDEQFF. The DNA of the CDR3 is TGTGCCAGCAGCCAAGAAAGCGGGGGGGATGAGCAGTTCTTC.

This chain uses TRBV27 with TRBJ2-7; tentatively, D is TRBD2 (6 bases). Looked up from germline, CDR1 is MNHEY and CDR2 is SMNVEV (reference sequence). V lost 1 base, J lost 4 bases, and 14 bases lay in between. CDR3 length equals 15 residues. The chain's CDR3 is CASSLLGGAGYEQYF. CDR3 DNA sequence: TGTGCCAGCAGTTTATTAGGAGGGGCCGGGTACGAGCAGTACTTC.